This entry describes one T cell receptor (beta chain). Its antigen remains unidentified. Its ends do not fully match the called genes, so a read error is possible. Without any cell sorting, total RNA and DNA were co-extracted from approximately 22-30 mg of bulk tissue using the AllPrep DNA/RNA mini kit. Between late 2015 and early 2016, 5 or 6 patients in China with histopathologically diagnosed primary liver carcinoma had their tumors surgically resected. At the time of sampling, the patients were treatment-naive and had chronic HBV infection. Fresh tumor and adjacent tissue pieces were bisected; one half was stored in RNAlater at -80°C, the other sent for histology. TCRbeta-specific cDNA was reverse-transcribed from approximately 0.5 ug total RNA using a constant-region primer and ProtoScript II reverse transcriptase. The TCRbeta libraries were prepared through three rounds of nested multiplex PCR following a slightly modified ARM-PCR procedure. Each of the first two PCR rounds ran for around 11 cycles using multiplex TRBV1-TRBV30 forward primers together with a Cbeta reverse primer. Sample barcodes and Illumina adapters were added in a final 25-cycle PCR using Deep VentR polymerase. Before sequencing, amplicons of 200-500 bp were gel-purified using a QIAquick gel extraction kit. TCRbeta amplicons were sequenced on an Illumina HiSeq 2500 with 250-bp paired-end reads. In the authors' own workflow: Quality trimming of reads was performed with Trimmomatic v0.33, and paired reads were merged with FLASH v1.2.11 so that full CDR3 sequences could be recovered. MiGEC v1.2.1b assigned V, D and J germline segments to the rearranged TCRbeta sequences. Clonotype statistics, along with Shannon-Wiener diversity indices, were calculated using VDJtools v1.0.0. To cut down on sampling bias, every analysis after diversity analysis relied on just the 250 most abundant clonotypes from each sample. The public reads were quality trimmed at Q25 with fastp and then assembled into clones with MiXCR by TCRdb, keeping productive beta chains. Identical CDR3 proteins give one entry, which carries the most common genes and DNA. TCRdb's processing, not the authors' own work, is the source of the V and J calls. The sample table lists about 120,000 distinct CDR3 sequences, less than 75% of them with a count of one. The ten largest make up about 8% of the sample.

The data originate from a study of tumor-infiltrating lymphocytes in primary liver carcinoma (dated by TCRdb to the late 2010s). General notes on the study: Of the five patients, three men and two women aged 30 to 69 years, four had hepatocellular carcinoma and one had combined HCC and intrahepatic cholangiocarcinoma. The five patients had tumors staged T1-T3 N0M0, with maximum diameters ranging from roughly 4 to 10 cm. Roughly 3.5 to 8 million productive TCRbeta reads were obtained per sample, and no significant difference in read depth was found between tissue types. TCRbeta repertoire sequencing, expression microarrays and whole-exome sequencing were combined in the study across five regions of each liver tumor, with adjacent normal tissue and blood also included. A total of approximately 35 specimens from 5 patients, comprising some 25 tumor regions, 5 adjacent noncancerous liver tissues and 5 peripheral blood samples, were covered by TCRbeta repertoire sequencing. High reproducibility was observed for the technical replicate repertoires, with mean shared-clone rates roughly 0.87 and correlation coefficients above 0.95. What the authors observed across the whole study: The study included only four to six patients, and the authors note findings should be validated in a larger study. A significantly larger repertoire fraction was made up by the top 250 clones in tumors than in blood (p = 0.039). Because the samples were bulk and unsorted, CD4+ and CD8+ T cell repertoires could not be compared. Only the TCR beta chain was sequenced, which likely underestimates true repertoire diversity because unpaired alpha chains were not captured. Pairs of tumor regions showed greater repertoire overlap (mean about 35%) than tumor-adjacent pairs (about 17%) or tumor-blood pairs (approximately 15%), which is consistent with antigen-driven expansion.

Taken from the germline V gene, the CDR1 and CDR2 loops are WSHSY and SAAADI. Measured from the cysteine to the phenylalanine, the CDR3 is 16 residues long. Of all the DNA, just the CDR3 is kept, 48 bases in frame from base 1. The clonotype comes from a woman aged 55-70 years with primary liver carcinoma and hepatitis B virus infection. The chain was built from TRBV10-2 and TRBJ2-5, with 13 bases in between that match TRBD2. The sequenced sample consisted of tumor-adjacent normal liver tissue. The base sequence is TGTGCCAGCAGTAAGAAACTAGCGGGAGGGCGACAGACCCAGTACTTC. It is translated as CASSKKLAGGRQTQYF.